This TCR beta chain was found in a study of shared clonotypes between healthy human individuals. Study conclusions and caveats: The expectation was that sequencing depth would affect clonotype sharing among donors. Relative to clonotypes present in all four donors, those not shared had lower generation probabilities. Depth was large, yet rarefaction showed that sorted-subset sequencing was incomplete.

Every donor was a Caucasian adult from Nashville, Tennessee. TCRdb keeps only in-frame clones here, not all; method: immunoSEQ multiplex PCR. The sample lists about 2.4 million clones; around 94% were seen once. In its sample, this clone was seen a few times. Its antigen remains unknown. The source material was naive CD4+ T cells sorted from blood. Described subset: CD45RA+ positively selected. This receptor was obtained from a man between 18 and 35 years old in good health.

The CDR3 loop is CAWSPPRPQRTHNEQFF. CDR3 DNA: TGTGCCTGGAGTCCTCCCAGACCCCAGAGGACACACAATGAGCAGTTCTTC. The chain employs TRBV30 and TRBJ2-1; maybe TRBD1 (5 bases). V was trimmed by 2 bases and J by 5 bases, leaving 22 bases between them. The CDR3 spans 17 residues. The germline V gene encodes CDR1 GTSNPN and CDR2 SVGIG (reference sequence).